This TCR beta chain was obtained from a study of neoadjuvant anti-PD-1 for oral cavity cancer. Profiled with immunoSEQ multiplex PCR; TCRdb holds only in-frame clones, not every one. The repertoire holds roughly 6,700 clones, roughly 70% seen once, with 3% in the top ten. In germline, CDR1 is SGHAT, CDR2 FQNNGV. This CDR3 comprises 18 residues. V lost 1 base and J lost 2, with 20 bases in between. V and J are TRBV11-2 and TRBJ1-1; weak D call: TRBD1 (6 bases). Sequences were derived from PBMCs, sampled before nivolumab (anti-PD-1) treatment. The receptor comes from a person aged 35-79 years with oral cavity squamous cell carcinoma. The CDR3 region is CASSLGFRQVTGNTEAFF. The CDR3 DNA reads as TGTGCCAGCAGCTTAGGGTTTAGACAGGTGACGGGAAACACTGAAGCTTTCTTT.